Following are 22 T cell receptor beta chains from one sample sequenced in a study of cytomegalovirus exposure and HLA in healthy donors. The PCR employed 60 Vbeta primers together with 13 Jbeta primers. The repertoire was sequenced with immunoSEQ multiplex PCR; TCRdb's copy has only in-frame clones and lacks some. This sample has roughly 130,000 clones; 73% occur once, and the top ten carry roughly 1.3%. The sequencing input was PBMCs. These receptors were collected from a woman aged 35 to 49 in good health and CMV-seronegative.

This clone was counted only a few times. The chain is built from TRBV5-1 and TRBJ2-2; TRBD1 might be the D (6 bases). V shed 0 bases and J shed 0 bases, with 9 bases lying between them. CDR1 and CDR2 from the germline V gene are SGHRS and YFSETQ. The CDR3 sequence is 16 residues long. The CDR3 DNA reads TGCGCCAGCAGCTTGGAGGGGGACCCGAACACCGGGGAGCTGTTTTTT. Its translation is CASSLEGDPNTGELFF.

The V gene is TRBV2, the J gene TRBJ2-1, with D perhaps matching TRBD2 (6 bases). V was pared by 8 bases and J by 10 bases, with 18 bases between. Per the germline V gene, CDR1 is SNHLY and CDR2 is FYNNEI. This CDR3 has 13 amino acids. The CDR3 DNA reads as TGTGCCAGCCTCACAACTTACCGGGGGGAGCAGTTCTTC. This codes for CASLTTYRGEQFF. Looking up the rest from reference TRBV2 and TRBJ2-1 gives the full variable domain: EPEVTQTPSHQVTQMGQEVILRCVPISNHLYFYWYRQILGQKVEFLVSFYNNEISEKSEIFDDQFSVERPDGSNFTLKIRSTKLEDSAMYFCASLTTYRGEQFFGPGTRLTVL.

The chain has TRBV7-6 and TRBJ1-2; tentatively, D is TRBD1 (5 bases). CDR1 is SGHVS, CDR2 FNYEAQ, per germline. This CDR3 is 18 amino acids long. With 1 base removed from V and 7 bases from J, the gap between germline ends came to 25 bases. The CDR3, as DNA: TGTGCCAGCAGCTTAGTATTCGGGGGGGATGATTATTCGAGTGGCTACACCTTC. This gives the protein CASSLVFGGDDYSSGYTF.

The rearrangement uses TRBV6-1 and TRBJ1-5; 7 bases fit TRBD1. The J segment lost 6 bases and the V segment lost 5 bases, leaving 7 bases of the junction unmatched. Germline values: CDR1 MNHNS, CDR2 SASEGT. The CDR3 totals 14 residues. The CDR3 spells CASSLTGVAQPQHF. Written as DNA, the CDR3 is TGTGCCAGCAGTTTAACAGGGGTAGCTCAGCCCCAGCATTTT.

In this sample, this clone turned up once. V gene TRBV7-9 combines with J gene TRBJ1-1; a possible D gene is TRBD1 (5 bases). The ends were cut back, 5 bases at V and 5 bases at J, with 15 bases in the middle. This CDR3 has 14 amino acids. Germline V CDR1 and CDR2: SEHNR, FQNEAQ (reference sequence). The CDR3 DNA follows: TGTGCCAGCAGCGAGACGGGGGGAGGAACTGAAGCTTTCTTT. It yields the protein CASSETGGGTEAFF.

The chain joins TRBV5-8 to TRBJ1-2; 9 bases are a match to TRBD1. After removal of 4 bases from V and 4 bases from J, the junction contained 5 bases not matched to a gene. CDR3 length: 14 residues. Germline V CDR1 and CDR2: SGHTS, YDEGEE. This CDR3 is CASSPRTGVYGYTF. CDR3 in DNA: TGTGCCAGCAGCCCGCGGACAGGGGTCTATGGCTACACCTTC.

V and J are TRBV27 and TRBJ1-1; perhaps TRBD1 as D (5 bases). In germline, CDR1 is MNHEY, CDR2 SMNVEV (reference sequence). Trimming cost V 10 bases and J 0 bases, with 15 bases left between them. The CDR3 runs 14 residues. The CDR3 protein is CATGTAGLNTEAFF. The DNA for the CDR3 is TGTGCCACCGGGACGGCGGGGTTGAACACTGAAGCTTTCTTT.

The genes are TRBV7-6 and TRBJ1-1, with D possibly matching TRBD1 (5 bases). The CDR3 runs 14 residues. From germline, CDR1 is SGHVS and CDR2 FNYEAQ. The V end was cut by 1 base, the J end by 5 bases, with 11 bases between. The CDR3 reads CASSLGAGLTEAFF. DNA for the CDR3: TGTGCCAGCAGCTTAGGGGCAGGGCTTACTGAAGCTTTCTTT.

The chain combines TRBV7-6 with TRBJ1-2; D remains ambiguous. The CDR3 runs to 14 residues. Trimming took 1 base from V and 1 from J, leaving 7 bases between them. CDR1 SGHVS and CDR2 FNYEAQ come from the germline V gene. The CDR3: CASSLEESNYGYTF. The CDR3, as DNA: TGTGCCAGCAGCTTAGAGGAGAGTAACTATGGCTACACCTTC.

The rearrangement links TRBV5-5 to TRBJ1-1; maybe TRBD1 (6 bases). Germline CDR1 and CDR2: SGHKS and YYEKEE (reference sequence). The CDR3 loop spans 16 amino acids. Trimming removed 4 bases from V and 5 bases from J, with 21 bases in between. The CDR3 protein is CASSNMAQGRGTEAFF. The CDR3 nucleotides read TGTGCCAGCAGCAATATGGCCCAGGGGCGCGGGACTGAAGCTTTCTTT.

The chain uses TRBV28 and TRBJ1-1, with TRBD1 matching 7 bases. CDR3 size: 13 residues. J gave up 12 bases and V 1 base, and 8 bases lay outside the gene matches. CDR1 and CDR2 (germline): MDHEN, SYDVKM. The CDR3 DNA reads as TGTGCCAGCAGTTTATCTCAGACAGGGAAATCTTTCTTT. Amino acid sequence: CASSLSQTGKSFF.

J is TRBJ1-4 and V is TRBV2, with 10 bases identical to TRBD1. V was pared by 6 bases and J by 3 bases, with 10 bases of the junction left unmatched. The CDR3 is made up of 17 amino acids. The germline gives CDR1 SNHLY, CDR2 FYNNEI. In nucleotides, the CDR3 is TGTGCCAGCAGCGCCGACTTTGGACAGGGGGCTAATGAAAAACTGTTTTTT. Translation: CASSADFGQGANEKLFF. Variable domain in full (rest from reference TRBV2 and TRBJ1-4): EPEVTQTPSHQVTQMGQEVILRCVPISNHLYFYWYRQILGQKVEFLVSFYNNEISEKSEIFDDQFSVERPDGSNFTLKIRSTKLEDSAMYFCASSADFGQGANEKLFFGSGTQLSVL.

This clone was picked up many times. The CDR3 loop reads CASSQEYGTGGTEAFF. In nucleotides, the CDR3 is TGCGCCAGCAGCCAGGAATATGGGACAGGGGGCACTGAAGCTTTCTTT. The chain combines TRBV4-3 with TRBJ1-1; 11 nucleotides agree with TRBD1. The length of the CDR3 is 16 residues. J lost 4 bases, V lost 3 bases, and 7 bases had no gene match. CDR1 and CDR2 from the germline V gene are LGHNA and YSLEER.

The chain's CDR3 is CASSFDSGGIDNEQFF. The CDR3 nucleotides read TGTGCCAGCAGTTTTGATAGCGGGGGAATCGACAATGAGCAGTTCTTC. This sequence joins TRBV28 and TRBJ2-1; 9 positions agree with TRBD2. The CDR3 runs 16 residues. Germline V lookup: CDR1 MDHEN, CDR2 SYDVKM. V trimming: 3 bases; J trimming: 5 bases; junction bases outside the gene matches: 8.

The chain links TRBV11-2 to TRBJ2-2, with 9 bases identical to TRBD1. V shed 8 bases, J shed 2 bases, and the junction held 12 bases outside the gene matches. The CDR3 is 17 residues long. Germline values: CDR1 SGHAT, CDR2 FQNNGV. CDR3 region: CASERPSTGGNTGELFF. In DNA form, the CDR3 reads TGTGCCAGCGAACGACCTTCGACAGGGGGAAACACCGGGGAGCTGTTTTTT.

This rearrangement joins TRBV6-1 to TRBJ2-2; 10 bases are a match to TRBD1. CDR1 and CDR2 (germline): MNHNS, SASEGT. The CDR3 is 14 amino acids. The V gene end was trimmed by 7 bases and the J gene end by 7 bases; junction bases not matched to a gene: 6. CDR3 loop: CASIGTGAFGELFF. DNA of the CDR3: TGTGCCAGCATTGGGACAGGGGCTTTCGGGGAGCTGTTTTTT.

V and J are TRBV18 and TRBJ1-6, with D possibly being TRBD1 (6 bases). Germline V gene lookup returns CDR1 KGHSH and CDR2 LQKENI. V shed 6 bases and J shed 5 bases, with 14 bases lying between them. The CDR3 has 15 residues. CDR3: CASSPLTGDNSPLHF. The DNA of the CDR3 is TGTGCCAGCTCCCCCCTGACAGGCGATAATTCACCCCTCCACTTT.

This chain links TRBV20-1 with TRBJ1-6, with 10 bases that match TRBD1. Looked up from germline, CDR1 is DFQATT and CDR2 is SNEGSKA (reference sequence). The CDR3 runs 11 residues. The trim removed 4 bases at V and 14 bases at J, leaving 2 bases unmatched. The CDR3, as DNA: TGCAGTGCTACGGACAGGGGGACCCTCCACTTT. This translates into CSATDRGTLHF.

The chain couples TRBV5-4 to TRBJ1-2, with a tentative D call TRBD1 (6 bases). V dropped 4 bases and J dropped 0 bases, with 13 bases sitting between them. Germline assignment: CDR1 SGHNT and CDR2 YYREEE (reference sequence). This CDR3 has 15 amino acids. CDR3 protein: CASSHDRPSNYGYTF. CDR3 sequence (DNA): TGTGCCAGCAGCCATGACAGGCCCTCTAACTATGGCTACACCTTC.

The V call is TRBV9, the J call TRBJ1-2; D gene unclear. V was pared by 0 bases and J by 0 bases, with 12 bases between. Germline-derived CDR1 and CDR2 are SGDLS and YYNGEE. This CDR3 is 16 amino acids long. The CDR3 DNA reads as TGTGCCAGCAGCGTAGGGCTGACACGGCCTAACTATGGCTACACCTTC. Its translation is CASSVGLTRPNYGYTF.

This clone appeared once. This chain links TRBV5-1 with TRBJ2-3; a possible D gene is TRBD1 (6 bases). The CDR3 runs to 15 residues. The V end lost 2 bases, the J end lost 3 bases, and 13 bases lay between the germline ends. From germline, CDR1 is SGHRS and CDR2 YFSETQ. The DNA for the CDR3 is TGCGCCAGCAGCTTAGGGACAAGATTAACAGATACGCAGTATTTT. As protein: CASSLGTRLTDTQYF.

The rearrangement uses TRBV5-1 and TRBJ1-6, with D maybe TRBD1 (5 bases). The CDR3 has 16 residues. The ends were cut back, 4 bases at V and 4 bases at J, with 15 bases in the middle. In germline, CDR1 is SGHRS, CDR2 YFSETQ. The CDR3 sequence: CASSPDWGGYNSPLHF. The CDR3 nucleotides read TGCGCCAGCAGCCCCGATTGGGGGGGTTATAATTCACCCCTCCACTTT.